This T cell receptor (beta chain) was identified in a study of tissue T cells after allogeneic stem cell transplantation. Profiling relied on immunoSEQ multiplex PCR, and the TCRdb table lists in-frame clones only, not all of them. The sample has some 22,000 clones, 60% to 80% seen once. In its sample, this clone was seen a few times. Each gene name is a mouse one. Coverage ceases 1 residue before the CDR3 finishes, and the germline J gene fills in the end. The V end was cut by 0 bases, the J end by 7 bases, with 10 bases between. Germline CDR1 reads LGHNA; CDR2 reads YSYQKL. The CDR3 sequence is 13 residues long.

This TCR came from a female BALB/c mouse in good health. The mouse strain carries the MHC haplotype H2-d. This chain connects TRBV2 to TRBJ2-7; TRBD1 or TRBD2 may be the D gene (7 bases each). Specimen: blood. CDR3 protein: CASSQDRGGEQYF. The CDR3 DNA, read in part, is TGTGCCAGCAGCCAAGACAGGGGGGGAGAACAGTAC.